The clone carrying this T cell receptor (beta chain) was detected a few times. Previously described methods and listed TCR primers were employed for the bulk TCR libraries. TCRdb analysed the PCR reads with MiXCR anew, one entry per CDR3 protein. Here the sample spans fewer than 45,000 distinct CDR3 sequences, about 19% being singletons. This specimen comes from a study of molecular identifiers for immune sequencing clone quantification. Trimming cost V 4 bases and J 4 bases, with 13 bases left between them. CDR3 length equals 15 residues. CDR1 and CDR2 from the germline V gene are MGHRA and YSYEKL. V usage is TRBV4-1 and J usage is TRBJ2-2; tentative D call: TRBD1 (6 bases). This receptor was identified in a human donor in good health. Some libraries in this study had Jurkat cell RNA spiked in. Input material: naive CD8+ T cells from blood, with Jurkat cell RNA spiked in. The subset is: FACS-sorted CD8+CD4-CCR7+CD45RA+ naive T cells. DNA for the CDR3: TGCGCCAGCAGCCCCCTGACAGGAACCACCGGGGAGCTGTTTTTT. Amino acids: CASSPLTGTTGELFF.